Listed here are 13 T cell receptor beta chains from one sample, sequenced in a study of cytomegalovirus exposure and HLA in healthy donors. Amplification used 60 Vbeta primers and 13 Jbeta primers. The protocol was immunoSEQ multiplex PCR, while the TCRdb copy is restricted to in-frame clones and leaves out a portion. The sample includes 120,000 or so clones, around four fifths of them seen just once. The material sequenced was PBMCs. The receptor source for this set is a man in his forties or fifties in good health and CMV-seronegative.

The chain is built from TRBV21-1 and TRBJ1-2; no DNA check was done on the table's D call, TRBD1. TRBV21-1 is annotated as a pseudogene. This CDR3 has 20 residues. The CDR3 loop is CASSKGDRGRVPGKWSGYTF. The DNA of the CDR3 is TGTGCCAGCAGCAAAGGGGACAGGGGGCGCGTTCCGGGGAAATGGTCGGGCTACACCTTC.

This clone occurred a few times. The chain employs TRBV7-8 and TRBJ1-6, with 8 bases lining up with TRBD1. V lost 4 bases to trimming and J lost 9 bases; unmatched junction nucleotides: 11. CDR1 SGHVS and CDR2 FQNEAQ come from the germline V gene. CDR3 length: 16 amino acids. CDR3 DNA sequence: TGTGCCAGCAGCTCTCTTGGCGCAGGGGGCCTTTCACCCCTCCACTTT. This sequence encodes CASSSLGAGGLSPLHF.

J is TRBJ2-5 and V is TRBV6-6; 11 bases fit TRBD2. Germline V gives CDR1 MNHNY, CDR2 SVGAGI (reference sequence). V lost 5 bases, J lost 5 bases, and 10 bases stayed unmatched. The CDR3 consists of 16 residues. The CDR3 DNA reads TGTGCCAGCAGTCTGACTAGCGGGGTAGTAGGCGAGACCCAGTACTTC. Amino acids: CASSLTSGVVGETQYF.

This chain links TRBV4-3 with TRBJ2-2; D gene ambiguous. V lost 2 bases to trimming and J lost 5 bases, with 6 bases between them. This CDR3 has 13 amino acids. From germline, CDR1 is LGHNA and CDR2 YSLEER. The CDR3 loop is CASSQLVTGELFF. In nucleotides, the CDR3 is TGCGCCAGCAGCCAATTAGTGACCGGGGAGCTGTTTTTT.

This clone was detected a few times. V gene TRBV28 combines with J gene TRBJ2-3, with TRBD2 matching over 7 bases. J lost 2 bases, V lost 6 bases, and 8 bases had no gene match. Germline CDR1 and CDR2: MDHEN and SYDVKM. The CDR3 has 15 amino acids. CDR3 in DNA: TGTGCCAGCAGCTCAAGCGGGGCCGCCACAGATACGCAGTATTTT. Translating gives CASSSSGAATDTQYF. The full variable domain, its missing parts supplied by reference TRBV28 and TRBJ2-3, is DVKVTQSSRYLVKRTGEKVFLECVQDMDHENMFWYRQDPGLGLRLIYFSYDVKMKEKGDIPEGYSVSREKKERFSLILESASTNQTSMYLCASSSSGAATDTQYFGPGTRLTVL.

The chain has TRBV7-2 and TRBJ1-5; maybe TRBD1 (5 bases). Germline V gene lookup returns CDR1 SGHTA and CDR2 FQGNSA. CDR3 length equals 17 residues. With 0 bases removed from V and 2 bases from J, the gap between germline ends came to 14 bases. Here the CDR3 reads CASSLAGPGIGNQPQHF. CDR3 nucleotide sequence: TGTGCCAGCAGCTTAGCCGGTCCAGGGATCGGCAATCAGCCCCAGCATTTT.

This clone appeared a single time. The chain uses TRBV27 and TRBJ2-1; TRBD1 matches at 11 bases. The CDR3 consists of 14 residues. Germline CDR1 reads MNHEY; CDR2 reads SMNVEV (reference sequence). J was trimmed by 6 bases and V by 7 bases; bases with no gene match: 5. CDR3 amino acids: CASKPGTGGNEQFF. The DNA for the CDR3 is TGTGCCAGCAAGCCCGGGACAGGGGGCAATGAGCAGTTCTTC.

The V and J genes are TRBV5-1 and TRBJ2-1; D is perhaps TRBD2 (6 bases). Per the germline V gene, CDR1 is SGHRS and CDR2 is YFSETQ. CDR3 length: 14 residues. V was clipped by 3 bases and J by 1 base, with 8 bases between them. CDR3: CASSYGGSYNEQFF. The CDR3 bases are TGCGCCAGCAGCTACGGGGGTTCCTACAATGAGCAGTTCTTC.

This CDR3 is CASSLVGVEGETQYF. DNA of the CDR3: TGCGCCAGCAGCTTGGTCGGTGTGGAGGGAGAGACCCAGTACTTC. The chain combines TRBV5-1 with TRBJ2-5; maybe TRBD2 (6 bases). The CDR3 has 15 residues. The germline V gene encodes CDR1 SGHRS and CDR2 YFSETQ. Trimming cost V 0 bases and J 4 bases, with 13 bases left between them.

The chain couples TRBV30 to TRBJ2-1; 8 nucleotides align to TRBD2. CDR1 is GTSNPN, CDR2 SVGIG, per germline (reference sequence). The CDR3 totals 14 residues. V lost 5 bases, J lost 4 bases, and 7 bases stayed unmatched. Here the CDR3 DNA reads TGTGCCTGGGGACTAGCAAGAGGTTACAATGAGCAGTTCTTC. Its translation is CAWGLARGYNEQFF.

This clone was seen only once. This rearrangement joins TRBV13 to TRBJ2-2, with TRBD1 matching over 10 bases. The CDR3 loop spans 16 amino acids. Germline CDR1 and CDR2: PRHDT and FYEKMQ (reference sequence). V was clipped by 0 bases and J by 5 bases; unmatched bases: 3. The CDR3 DNA reads as TGTGCCAGCAGCTTAGGAGGGACAGGGGATACCGGGGAGCTGTTTTTT. Its protein is CASSLGGTGDTGELFF.

V usage is TRBV5-1 and J usage is TRBJ1-3; weak D call: TRBD1 (5 bases). V was trimmed by 4 bases and J by 4 bases, leaving 15 bases between them. Germline loops: CDR1 SGHRS, CDR2 YFSETQ. The CDR3 has 15 amino acids. Written as DNA, the CDR3 is TGCGCCAGCAGCCCCCTCCGGGGGGAAGGAAACACCATATATTTT. The encoded protein is CASSPLRGEGNTIYF.

The genes are TRBV7-9 and TRBJ2-5, with TRBD2 matching over 8 bases. Unmatched junction bases numbered 0, after V lost 5 bases and J lost 7 bases. The CDR3 spans 11 residues. CDR1 is SEHNR, CDR2 FQNEAQ, per germline (reference sequence). The chain's CDR3 is CASSAGGTQYF. DNA for the CDR3: TGTGCCAGCAGCGCGGGGGGGACCCAGTACTTC.